This TCR beta chain was retrieved from a study of CD8 T cells in ankylosing spondylitis (dated by TCRdb to 2016 to 2017). A note on the overall study: The study profiled T cell receptor beta repertoires in healthy donors and ankylosing spondylitis patients to find disease-linked TCR variants. Samples of peripheral blood were taken, and for ankylosing spondylitis patients, synovial fluid was collected as well. In total, the full study cohort was made up of some 100 healthy donors and 25 to 30 ankylosing spondylitis patients.

Study-wide findings and limitations: Some TCR beta motif variants had previously been reported in synovial fluid and blood of reactive arthritis patients, which suggested common disease-initiation mechanisms. A TCR beta motif of fewer than 10 highly homologous amino acid variants appeared characteristic of blood from ankylosing spondylitis patients. In peripheral blood, the disease-linked clones were found at relatively low frequencies and had a CD8+ phenotype. Significant enrichment of the disease-linked clones was reported in matched synovial fluid samples from ankylosing spondylitis patients.

These reads were obtained on an Illumina HiSeq 2500. Quantitative 5'-RACE with molecular barcodes was the method used to prepare the TCR beta libraries. As for the original processing: To identify disease-linked TCR variants, a new computational method was used, one built on a probabilistic model of VDJ rearrangement. TCRdb redid the processing of the public reads, applying fastp at Q25 and MiXCR, and retained in-frame beta chains. CDR3 protein sequences are deduplicated, and each keeps its most common genes and DNA. None of the V and J calls come from the authors' own analysis; TCRdb made them. This sample lists some 140,000 distinct CDR3 sequences; 6.5% to 8.5% were detected once. Together, the top ten hold approximately 7% of the sample. Synovial fluid samples were paired with blood samples taken from the same ankylosing spondylitis patients. On this clonotype itself: Its antigen target is currently unknown. Base qualities are not at hand, and no much larger clone is one base apart.

The clonotype was recovered from a male donor with ankylosing spondylitis. Material: synovial fluid, either unsorted or a sorted T cell fraction (not recorded which).

This receptor has the CDR3 CASGLTRTNTEAFF. Read as DNA, the sequence is TGTGCTAGTGGTTTGACCCGGACGAACACTGAAGCTTTCTTT. The rearrangement joined TRBV12-5 to TRBJ1-1; the D gene cannot be resolved reliably. Looking up the germline V gene yields CDR1 LGHNT and CDR2 FRNRAP. From cysteine to phenylalanine, the CDR3 is 14 amino acids long. The entry retains the CDR3 DNA only, 42 bases that are in frame from base 1. The V end loses 2 bases and the J end loses 1 base, and a stretch of 8 bases separates them.